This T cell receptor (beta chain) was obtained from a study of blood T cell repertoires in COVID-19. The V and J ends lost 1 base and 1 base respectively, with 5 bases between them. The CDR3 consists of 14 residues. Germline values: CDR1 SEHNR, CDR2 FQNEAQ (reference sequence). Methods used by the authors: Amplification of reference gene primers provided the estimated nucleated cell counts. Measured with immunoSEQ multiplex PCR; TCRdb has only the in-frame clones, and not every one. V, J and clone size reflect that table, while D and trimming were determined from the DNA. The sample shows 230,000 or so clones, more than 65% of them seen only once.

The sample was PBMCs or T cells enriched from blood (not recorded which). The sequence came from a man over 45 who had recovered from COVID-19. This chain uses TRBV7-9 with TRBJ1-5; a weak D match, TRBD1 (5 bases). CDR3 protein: CASSLGQSNQPQHF. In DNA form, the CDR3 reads TGTGCCAGCAGCTTAGGACAGAGCAATCAGCCCCAGCATTTT.